These 31 T cell receptor beta chains came from one sample sequenced in a study of OX40 agonist ivuxolimab in advanced cancers. The method was immunoSEQ multiplex PCR; TCRdb's version includes in-frame clones alone and lacks a portion of them. The table lists roughly 52,000 clones, 70% to 85% of them singletons, with roughly 6.5% in the top ten. Material: CD4+ or CD8+ T cells sorted from blood, obtained in a trial of the OX40 agonist ivuxolimab. These TCRs come from an adult with an advanced solid tumor such as melanoma, head and neck, liver or kidney cancer.

This clone was counted many times. The chain joins TRBV7-9 to TRBJ1-1, with a weak D call TRBD1 (6 bases). Trimming shortened V by 8 bases and J by 2 bases, and 12 bases separated the two germline ends. CDR1 is SEHNR, CDR2 FQNEAQ, per germline (reference sequence). The CDR3 contains 13 residues. Written as DNA, the CDR3 is TGTGCCAGCTTGTGGACAGTCAACACTGAAGCTTTCTTT. Translation gives CASLWTVNTEAFF.

The CDR3 nucleotides are TGTGCCAGCAGCAAGGGCCCTCCCAATCAGCCCCAGCATTTT. Translation: CASSKGPPNQPQHF. This sequence joins TRBV7-8 and TRBJ1-5; unclear D gene. The CDR3 length is 14 residues. CDR1 is SGHVS, CDR2 FQNEAQ, per germline. The V gene lost 5 bases and the J gene lost 3 bases, with 11 bases spanning the gap.

The chain joins TRBV2 to TRBJ1-4; a possible D gene is TRBD1 (6 bases). Trimming removed 4 bases at V and 4 bases at J, with 13 bases between. CDR3 size: 15 residues. Germline CDR1 and CDR2: SNHLY and FYNNEI. This chain's CDR3 is CASSVDRWSNEKLFF. CDR3 coding DNA: TGTGCCAGCAGTGTTGACAGGTGGAGTAATGAAAAACTGTTTTTT.

This rearrangement joins TRBV10-3 to TRBJ2-7; 10 bases map to TRBD1. The V segment lost 6 bases and the J segment 6 bases; nucleotides outside the gene matches: 8. The CDR3 is 14 amino acids. Germline loops: CDR1 ENHRY, CDR2 SYGVKD. CDR3 amino acids: CAIRGQGTFGEQYF. CDR3 coding DNA: TGTGCCATCAGGGGACAGGGGACGTTCGGCGAGCAGTACTTC.

This clone was seen a handful of times. The chain is built from TRBV2 and TRBJ1-4, with D maybe TRBD1 (5 bases). The CDR3 spans 17 residues. V was trimmed by 1 base and J by 2 bases, leaving 14 bases between them. Germline CDR1 reads SNHLY; CDR2 reads FYNNEI. CDR3 bases: TGTGCCAGCAGTGAAGGGGGGTACGGGGCGACTAATGAAAAACTGTTTTTT. This gives the protein CASSEGGYGATNEKLFF.

The rearrangement links TRBV6-1 to TRBJ1-1; D might be TRBD1 (6 bases). CDR3 size: 15 residues. V was pared by 3 bases and J by 0 bases, with 11 bases between. Germline values: CDR1 MNHNS, CDR2 SASEGT. CDR3 loop: CASSDSGTLNTEAFF. CDR3 nucleotides: TGTGCCAGCAGTGATTCCGGGACACTGAACACTGAAGCTTTCTTT.

This clone occurred a few times. V and J are TRBV5-8 and TRBJ2-5; 10 nucleotides align to TRBD1. V gave up 0 bases and J gave up 5 bases; unmatched junction bases: 7. CDR1 and CDR2 from the germline V gene are SGHTS and YDEGEE. The CDR3 spans 16 residues. The CDR3, as DNA: TGTGCCAGCAGCTTGGACGACAGGGGGCCGGGGGAGACCCAGTACTTC. Amino acid sequence: CASSLDDRGPGETQYF.

This clone is a singleton in its sample. The chain has TRBV19 and TRBJ2-1, with D possibly matching TRBD2 (5 bases). The germline V gene encodes CDR1 LNHDA and CDR2 SQIVND (reference sequence). This CDR3 comprises 15 residues. Trimming took 2 bases from V and 11 from J, leaving 19 bases between them. In DNA form, the CDR3 reads TGTGCCAGTAGTATAAAACGGGCATCACCCGGGAAGCAGTTCTTC. It is translated as CASSIKRASPGKQFF.

This chain links TRBV5-4 with TRBJ2-5, with 9 bases aligning to TRBD2. V lost 1 base, J lost 7 bases, and 8 bases stayed unmatched. Germline-derived CDR1 and CDR2 are SGHNT and YYREEE (reference sequence). The CDR3 has 15 residues. CDR3 protein: CASSLWRGGSVTQYF. As DNA, the CDR3 is TGTGCCAGCAGCTTGTGGCGGGGGGGCTCGGTGACCCAGTACTTC.

CDR3 DNA: TGTGCCAGCAGCGTGAGCGGGAGAGCCTCCTACGAGCAGTACTTC. Translated, it gives CASSVSGRASYEQYF. The chain is built from TRBV9 and TRBJ2-7; 8 bases map to TRBD2. In germline, CDR1 is SGDLS, CDR2 YYNGEE. The CDR3 runs 15 residues. V lost 2 bases, J lost 0 bases, and 4 bases stayed unmatched.

V and J are TRBV7-2 and TRBJ1-2; D remains unclear. The germline V and J ends were trimmed by 5 bases and 2 bases, with 9 bases remaining between them. This CDR3 region has 13 residues. Germline loops: CDR1 SGHTA, CDR2 FQGNSA. The CDR3 nucleotides read TGTGCCAGCAGCCCTAGTTGGAACTATGGCTACACCTTC. Amino acid sequence: CASSPSWNYGYTF.

A few counts support this clone. This chain links TRBV11-2 with TRBJ1-5; a weak D match, TRBD1 (6 bases). CDR3 length: 12 residues. Trimming took off 5 bases at V and 6 bases at J, with 8 bases between the two ends. Per the germline V gene, CDR1 is SGHAT and CDR2 is FQNNGV. In DNA form, the CDR3 reads TGTGCCAGCAGCCTAGGGGGTCAGCCCCAGCATTTT. Translation gives CASSLGGQPQHF.

V usage is TRBV11-2 and J usage is TRBJ2-5; possibly TRBD1 or TRBD2 for D (5 bases each). V was pared by 1 base and J by 1 base, with 7 bases between. The CDR3 is 14 residues long. CDR1 is SGHAT, CDR2 FQNNGV, per germline. Here the CDR3 reads CASSLAGTQETQYF. For the CDR3, the DNA is TGTGCCAGCAGCTTAGCAGGGACCCAAGAGACCCAGTACTTC.

The chain combines TRBV30 with TRBJ1-2; a possible D gene is TRBD1 (5 bases). Germline V lookup: CDR1 GTSNPN, CDR2 SVGIG (reference sequence). V lost 1 base and J lost 8, with 8 bases in between. The CDR3 extends over 11 amino acids. The DNA of the CDR3 is TGTGCCTGGAGTGGGGGGAGCGGCTACACCTTC. It encodes CAWSGGSGYTF.

This clone was counted only a few times. The chain has TRBV15 and TRBJ1-6, with D maybe TRBD1 (6 bases). Germline CDR1 reads LNHNV; CDR2 reads YYDKDF (reference sequence). The CDR3 runs to 16 residues. Trimming pared 0 bases from V and 10 bases from J, leaving 16 bases between. The CDR3 is CATSRDSGAEGSPLHF. The CDR3 bases are TGTGCCACCAGCAGAGATTCAGGGGCGGAAGGATCACCCCTCCACTTT. The variable domain in full, with the rest retrieved from reference TRBV15 and TRBJ1-6, is DAMVIQNPRYQVTQFGKPVTLSCSQTLNHNVMYWYQQKSSQAPKLLFHYYDKDFNNEADTPDNFQSRRPNTSFCFLDIRSPGLGDTAMYLCATSRDSGAEGSPLHFGNGTRLTVT.

The genes are TRBV18 and TRBJ1-1, with a possible D match to TRBD1 (5 bases). CDR3 length equals 16 residues. The V gene's germline CDR1 is KGHSH and CDR2 LQKENI. V was shortened by 3 bases and J by 4 bases, with 18 bases between the two germline ends. The CDR3 loop is CASSPTRQNTVTEAFF. DNA for the CDR3: TGTGCCAGCTCACCTACCCGACAGAACACCGTCACTGAAGCTTTCTTT. Full variable domain (outside the CDR3, taken from reference TRBV18 and TRBJ1-1): NAGVMQNPRHLVRRRGQEARLRCSPMKGHSHVYWYRQLPEEGLKFMVYLQKENIIDESGMPKERFSAEFPKEGPSILRIQQVVRGDSAAYFCASSPTRQNTVTEAFFGQGTRLTVV.

A few counts support this clone. The chain combines TRBV5-1 with TRBJ1-1, with D perhaps TRBD1 (6 bases). CDR1 and CDR2 from the germline V gene are SGHRS and YFSETQ. The CDR3 has 15 amino acids. V was clipped by 4 bases and J by 6 bases, with 19 bases between them. The CDR3 DNA reads TGCGCCAGCAGCCCCGGCGGGGGGCCCTTCGCTGAAGCTTTCTTT. It encodes CASSPGGGPFAEAFF.

This clone occurred a few times. CDR3 in DNA: TGCGCCAGCAGTGTGGGGGCTTCTACGGAGACCCAGTACTTC. Protein: CASSVGASTETQYF. The chain uses TRBV10-2 and TRBJ2-5; tentatively, D is TRBD1 (6 bases). This CDR3 comprises 14 residues. Germline CDR1 and CDR2: WSHSY and SAAADI. V lost 4 bases to trimming and J lost 5 bases, with 14 bases between them.

There are a few counts of this clone. The rearrangement links TRBV6-5 to TRBJ1-1; TRBD1 matches at 7 bases. The ends lost 6 bases at V and 0 bases at J; junction bases unmatched: 1. Germline V gene lookup returns CDR1 MNHEY and CDR2 SVGAGI. The CDR3 runs 13 residues. The CDR3 loop is CASRDRVNTEAFF. The CDR3 nucleotides read TGTGCCAGCAGAGACAGGGTGAACACTGAAGCTTTCTTT.

V and J are TRBV28 and TRBJ2-1; 15 bases fit TRBD2. The V segment lost 4 bases and the J segment 7 bases; nucleotides outside the gene matches: 2. CDR3 size: 15 residues. The germline V gene has CDR1 MDHEN and CDR2 SYDVKM. This CDR3 reads CASSSGTSGRNEQFF. DNA of the CDR3: TGTGCCAGCAGTTCCGGGACTAGCGGGAGGAATGAGCAGTTCTTC.

J is TRBJ2-1 and V is TRBV18; D is ambiguous. The CDR3 is made up of 17 amino acids. The V end lost 2 bases, the J end lost 3 bases, and 17 bases lay between the germline ends. CDR1 and CDR2 from the germline V gene are KGHSH and LQKENI. CDR3 region: CASSPGSTTTFYNEQFF. CDR3 coding DNA: TGTGCCAGCTCACCAGGTAGCACTACCACATTCTACAATGAGCAGTTCTTC.

This chain joins TRBV11-2 and TRBJ1-2; the match to TRBD1 covers 7 bases. V gave up 4 bases and J gave up 3 bases; unmatched junction bases: 2. Looked up from germline, CDR1 is SGHAT and CDR2 is FQNNGV. The CDR3 contains 13 residues. CDR3 residues: CASSYDRDYGYTF. The DNA of the CDR3 is TGTGCCAGCAGCTACGACAGGGACTATGGCTACACCTTC. Combining the CDR3 with reference TRBV11-2 and TRBJ1-2 gives the whole variable domain EAGVAQSPRYKIIEKRQSVAFWCNPISGHATLYWYQQILGQGPKLLIQFQNNGVVDDSQLPKDRFSAERLKGVDSTLKIQPAKLEDSAVYLCASSYDRDYGYTFGSGTRLTVV.

The chain has TRBV9 and TRBJ2-3; 11 bases match TRBD2. V lost 4 bases, J lost 4 bases, and 8 bases stayed unmatched. The CDR3 runs 16 residues. Germline V gene data show CDR1 as SGDLS and CDR2 as YYNGEE. The CDR3 bases are TGTGCCAGCAGCTTGCTTAGCGGGAGGGGGGCAGATACGCAGTATTTT. It translates to CASSLLSGRGADTQYF.

This chain links TRBV11-3 with TRBJ2-7, with D maybe TRBD1 (6 bases). The CDR3 length is 13 residues. Per the germline V gene, CDR1 is SGHNT and CDR2 is YENEEA. V lost 5 bases and J 3 bases, leaving 11 bases between the germline ends. DNA for the CDR3: TGTGCCAGCAGCCTCGGACAGATCTACGAGCAGTACTTC. Protein: CASSLGQIYEQYF.

The rearrangement joins TRBV5-1 to TRBJ1-6, with a possible D match to TRBD1 (6 bases). The length of the CDR3 is 16 residues. Trimming shortened V by 4 bases and J by 3 bases, and 14 bases separated the two germline ends. Germline V CDR1 and CDR2: SGHRS, YFSETQ. CDR3 nucleotide sequence: TGCGCCAGCAGCCCCGACAGGCCCATCTATAATTCACCCCTCCACTTT. Translating gives CASSPDRPIYNSPLHF.

The V and J genes are TRBV7-9 and TRBJ1-4; 10 positions agree with TRBD1. Germline V gene sequence: CDR1 SEHNR, CDR2 FQNEAQ (reference sequence). With 6 bases clipped from V and 0 bases from J, the junction kept 7 bases outside the gene matches. The CDR3 is 17 amino acids. CDR3 protein: CASSPGQGSPTNEKLFF. The CDR3 DNA reads TGTGCCAGCAGTCCGGGACAGGGGAGTCCAACTAATGAAAAACTGTTTTTT.

The rearrangement joins TRBV11-2 to TRBJ2-1; 11 bases agree with TRBD2. The CDR3 runs to 15 residues. Per the germline V gene, CDR1 is SGHAT and CDR2 is FQNNGV. The V segment lost 6 bases and the J segment 8 bases; nucleotides outside the gene matches: 9. Here the CDR3 reads CASRTSGEVRDEQFF. CDR3 nucleotide sequence: TGTGCCAGCAGGACTAGCGGGGAGGTTCGTGATGAGCAGTTCTTC.

This chain links TRBV29-1 with TRBJ2-3; D is possibly TRBD2 (6 bases). The germline V and J ends were trimmed by 4 bases and 5 bases, with 10 bases remaining between them. The CDR3 runs 12 residues. Looked up from germline, CDR1 is SQVTM and CDR2 is ANQGSEA. Here the CDR3 reads CSVGRLGDTQYF. In nucleotides, the CDR3 is TGCAGCGTTGGGAGACTAGGAGATACGCAGTATTTT.

The J gene is TRBJ1-5, the V gene TRBV28, with 8 bases aligning to TRBD1. Germline values: CDR1 MDHEN, CDR2 SYDVKM. The CDR3 consists of 15 residues. V shed 6 bases, J shed 4 bases, and the junction held 8 bases outside the gene matches. CDR3 nucleotide sequence: TGTGCCAGCAGCCCGACAGGGGAAGGGAATCAGCCCCAGCATTTT. Its protein is CASSPTGEGNQPQHF.

The V call is TRBV7-2, the J call TRBJ2-5; D is unresolved. CDR3 size: 12 residues. Per germline, CDR1 SGHTA and CDR2 FQGNSA. V gave up 4 bases and J gave up 5 bases, with 8 bases separating them. The chain's CDR3 is CASSYLGETQYF. The CDR3, as DNA: TGTGCCAGCAGCTACCTAGGCGAGACCCAGTACTTC. Full variable domain (remainder filled in from reference TRBV7-2 and TRBJ2-5): GAGVSQSPSNKVTEKGKDVELRCDPISGHTALYWYRQSLGQGLEFLIYFQGNSAPDKSGLPSDRFSAERTGGSVSTLTIQRTQQEDSAVYLCASSYLGETQYFGPGTRLLVL.

The chain is built from TRBV2 and TRBJ2-7; D is possibly TRBD1 (6 bases). Germline V CDR1 and CDR2: SNHLY, FYNNEI. V lost 4 bases and J 5 bases, leaving 12 bases between the germline ends. The CDR3 contains 13 residues. Here the CDR3 reads CASSGQGTNEQYF. The CDR3, as DNA: TGTGCCAGCAGTGGTCAGGGGACGAACGAGCAGTACTTC.